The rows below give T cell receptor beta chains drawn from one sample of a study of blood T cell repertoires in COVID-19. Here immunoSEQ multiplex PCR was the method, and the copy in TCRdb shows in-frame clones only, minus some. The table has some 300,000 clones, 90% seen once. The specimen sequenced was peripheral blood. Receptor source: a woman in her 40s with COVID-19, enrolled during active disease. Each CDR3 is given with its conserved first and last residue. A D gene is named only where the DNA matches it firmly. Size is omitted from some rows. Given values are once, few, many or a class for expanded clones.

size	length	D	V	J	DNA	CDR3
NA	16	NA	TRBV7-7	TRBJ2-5	TGTGCTAGCAGCGATGACTACGAGACTATGATAGAGACCCAGTACTTC	CASSDDYETMIETQYF
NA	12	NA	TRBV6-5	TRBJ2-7	TGTGCCAGCAATTTCCCACAATACGAGCAGTACTTC	CASNFPQYEQYF
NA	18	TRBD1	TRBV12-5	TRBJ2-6	TGTGCTAGTGGTTACGGACAGGGGCAGTGGTCTGGGGCCAACGTCCTGACTTTC	CASGYGQGQWSGANVLTF
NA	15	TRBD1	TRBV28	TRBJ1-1	TGTGCCAGCAGTTCCGCCGGGACAGGGGGAATTGAAGCTTTCTTT	CASSSAGTGGIEAFF
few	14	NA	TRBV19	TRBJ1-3	TGTGCCAGTAGTAAAGGAGGGACTGGAAACACCATATATTTT	CASSKGGTGNTIYF
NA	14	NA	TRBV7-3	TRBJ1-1	TGTGCCAGCAGCTTAACGGGAGCGGACACTGAAGCTTTCTTT	CASSLTGADTEAFF
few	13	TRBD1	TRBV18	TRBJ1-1	TGTGCCAGCTCACCATCCCGGGACAGGGAAGCTTTCTTT	CASSPSRDREAFF
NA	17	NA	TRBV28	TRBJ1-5	TGTGCCAGCAGTCCTTTCAGGGTCCCCTCCTCCAATCAGCCCCAGCATTTT	CASSPFRVPSSNQPQHF
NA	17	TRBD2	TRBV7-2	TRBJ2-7	TGTGCCAGCAGCTTCCTAGGGACTAGCGGAATCTCCTACGAGCAGTACTTC	CASSFLGTSGISYEQYF
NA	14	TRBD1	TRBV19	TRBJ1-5	TGTGCCAGTAGTATGGGACAGTTCAATCAGCCCCAGCATTTT	CASSMGQFNQPQHF
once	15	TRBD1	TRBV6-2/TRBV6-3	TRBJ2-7	TGTGCCAGCAGTCATCGTGACAGGGGGTACTACGAGCAGTACTTC	CASSHRDRGYYEQYF
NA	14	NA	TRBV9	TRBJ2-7	TGTGCCAGCAGCGTAGTTGGGGGCCCCTACGAGCAGTACTTC	CASSVVGGPYEQYF
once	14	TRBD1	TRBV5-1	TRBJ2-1	TGCGCCAGTATGCAGGGGGCAGGAGGCGATGAGCAGTTCTTC	CASMQGAGGDEQFF
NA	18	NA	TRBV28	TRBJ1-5	TGTGCCAGCAGTTCAGGGACATCTAGTCTTCTTTACAATCAGCCCCAGCATTTT	CASSSGTSSLLYNQPQHF
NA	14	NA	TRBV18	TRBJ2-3	TGTGCCAGCTCACATAGGGACACAGCAGATACGCAGTATTTT	CASSHRDTADTQYF
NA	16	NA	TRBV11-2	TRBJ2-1	TGTGCCAGCAGCTTATTATCTATAGCGGCTTACAATGAGCAGTTCTTC	CASSLLSIAAYNEQFF
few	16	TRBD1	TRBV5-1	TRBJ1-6	TGCGCCAGCAGCTTGGACCAGGGGGCGCGTAATTCACCCCTCCACTTT	CASSLDQGARNSPLHF